These T cell receptor beta chains were read from a single sample in a study of blood T cell repertoires in COVID-19. TCRdb's table, derived via immunoSEQ multiplex PCR, lists solely in-frame clones and lacks some. The sample holds 95,000 to 150,000 clones, 83% seen once. The specimen was peripheral blood. These receptors were obtained from an elderly man with active or convalescent COVID-19. Each CDR3 is given with its conserved first and last residue. D genes are given only for firm matches. The listing skips clone size in some rows; elsewhere it reads once, few, many or a size class.

>TRBV18|TRBJ1-1|-|once
CASSSSWAPNTEAFF
TGTGCCAGCTCATCAAGCTGGGCACCGAACACTGAAGCTTTCTTT
>TRBV7-2|TRBJ2-1|TRBD1|-
CASLPGQGNLEQFF
TGTGCCAGCTTGCCGGGACAGGGAAATCTTGAGCAGTTCTTC
>TRBV7-2|TRBJ1-5|TRBD1|-
CASSLGTGSGQPQHF
TGTGCCAGCAGCTTAGGGACAGGGAGTGGTCAGCCCCAGCATTTT
>TRBV5-4|TRBJ2-7|-|-
CASSLDAGKNEQYF
TGTGCCAGCAGCTTGGACGCCGGGAAAAACGAGCAGTACTTC
>TRBV29-1|TRBJ2-5|-|-
CSVGTPQETQYF
TGCAGCGTTGGAACACCCCAAGAGACCCAGTACTTC
>TRBV9|TRBJ2-7|-|-
CASSVTDRPYEQYF
TGTGCCAGCAGCGTAACGGACAGACCCTACGAGCAGTACTTC
>TRBV25-1|TRBJ1-6|TRBD1|-
CASSEGWTGWNSPLHF
TGTGCCAGCAGTGAAGGCTGGACAGGGTGGAATTCACCCCTCCACTTT
>TRBV27|TRBJ2-7|TRBD1|-
CASSRSQDRVYEQYF
TGTGCCAGCAGCCGATCGCAAGACAGGGTTTACGAGCAGTACTTC
>TRBV5-6|TRBJ1-5|-|-
CASSLAYSNQPQHF
TGTGCCAGCAGCTTGGCGTATAGCAATCAGCCCCAGCATTTT
>TRBV28|TRBJ2-7|-|-
CASSSSRTHSYEQYF
TGTGCCAGCAGCTCTTCTCGGACTCACTCCTACGAGCAGTACTTC
>TRBV23-1|TRBJ2-7|-|-
CASQGDKPYEQYF
TGCGCCAGCCAAGGGGACAAACCCTACGAGCAGTACTTC
>TRBV3-1/TRBV3-2|TRBJ2-3|TRBD2|few
CASSRDLGLAGKKDTQYF
TGTGCCAGCAGCCGAGACCTGGGACTAGCGGGAAAGAAAGATACGCAGTATTTT
>TRBV6-2/TRBV6-3|TRBJ2-1|-|-
CASSNRDTGLYNEQFF
TGTGCCAGCAGTAACCGGGACACCGGACTCTACAATGAGCAGTTCTTC
>TRBV7-2|TRBJ1-1|-|-
CASTTTGANTEAFF
TGTGCCAGCACCACGACAGGAGCGAACACTGAAGCTTTCTTT
>TRBV5-8|TRBJ1-3|-|-
CASSPSSGNTIYF
TGTGCCAGCAGCCCGAGCTCTGGAAACACCATATATTTT
>TRBV13|TRBJ1-1|-|-
CASSFRGVGTEAFF
TGTGCCAGCAGCTTCCGCGGAGTGGGCACTGAAGCTTTCTTT
>TRBV24-1|TRBJ1-2|TRBD1|-
CATSHPGRGLNGYTF
TGTGCCACCAGCCACCCGGGCAGGGGGCTGAATGGCTACACCTTC
>TRBV19|TRBJ1-3|-|-
CASRGMASGNTIYF
TGTGCCAGTAGGGGCATGGCCTCTGGAAACACCATATATTTT
>TRBV7-2|TRBJ1-1|-|-
CASSWDTGSRVF
TGTGCCAGCAGCTGGGATACAGGGAGTAGGGTCTTT
>TRBV27|TRBJ2-7|TRBD1|-
CASSPGQGKYF
TGTGCCAGCAGTCCTGGACAGGGAAAGTACTTC
>TRBV7-2|TRBJ2-3|TRBD2|-
CASSLVMGLALDTQYF
TGTGCCAGCAGCTTAGTTATGGGACTAGCGTTAGATACGCAGTATTTT
>TRBV6-5|TRBJ1-4|TRBD1|-
CASSQGAANEKLFF
TGTGCCAGTTCTCAGGGGGCAGCTAATGAAAAACTGTTTTTT
>TRBV7-8|TRBJ1-2|TRBD1|-
CASSRGTGVGYTF
TGTGCCAGCAGCCGTGGGACAGGGGTTGGCTACACCTTC
>TRBV5-1|TRBJ2-3|-|-
CASSLSADTQYF
TGCGCCAGCAGCTTGTCCGCAGATACGCAGTATTTT
>TRBV7-2|TRBJ2-5|-|-
CASSLVTSGDSSGETQYF
TGTGCCAGCAGCTTAGTTACTTCGGGGGACTCCTCGGGGGAGACCCAGTACTTC
>TRBV7-2|TRBJ1-2|TRBD1|once
CASSLGRTGGGYTF
TGTGCCAGCAGCTTAGGCCGGACAGGGGGAGGCTACACCTTC
>TRBV30|TRBJ1-1|-|-
CAWDRNTEAFF
TGTGCCTGGGACAGGAACACTGAAGCTTTCTTT
>TRBV19|TRBJ1-5|-|-
CASSSGVSNQPQHF
TGTGCCAGTAGTTCAGGGGTTAGCAATCAGCCCCAGCATTTT
>TRBV5-5|TRBJ2-1|-|-
CASSLERTIHNEQFF
TGTGCCAGCAGCTTGGAGAGGACTATTCACAATGAGCAGTTCTTC
>TRBV20-1|TRBJ1-1|-|-
CSASGQVVLGTEAFF
TGCAGTGCTAGTGGGCAGGTGGTGTTGGGCACTGAAGCTTTCTTT
>TRBV5-1|TRBJ2-7|-|-
CASSSGQMAGSYEQYF
TGCGCCAGCAGCTCGGGACAGATGGCGGGATCCTACGAGCAGTACTTC
>TRBV2|TRBJ2-7|TRBD2|-
CASSLGPRGGSYEQYF
TGTGCCAGCAGCCTAGGCCCGCGGGGGGGCTCATACGAGCAGTACTTC
>TRBV28|TRBJ2-1|-|-
CASRDMDSSYNEQFF
TGTGCCAGCAGAGACATGGACAGCTCCTACAATGAGCAGTTCTTC
>TRBV4-2|TRBJ2-7|-|-
CASSQELRYEQYF
TGTGCCAGCAGCCAAGAGCTTCGGTACGAGCAGTACTTC
>TRBV4-3|TRBJ1-4|TRBD1|-
CASSQDPDRGTNEKLFF
TGCGCCAGCAGCCAAGACCCCGACAGGGGAACTAATGAAAAACTGTTTTTT
>TRBV3-1/TRBV3-2|TRBJ1-2|-|once
CASSQVDEGPYGYTF
TGTGCCAGCAGCCAAGTGGATGAGGGCCCCTATGGCTACACCTTC
>TRBV28|TRBJ1-1|-|-
CASTPDSVVTEAFF
TGTGCCAGCACCCCAGACAGTGTTGTCACTGAAGCTTTCTTT
>TRBV27|TRBJ2-2|TRBD2|-
CASRREGQGNTGELFF
TGTGCCAGCAGACGGGAGGGGCAGGGGAACACCGGGGAGCTGTTTTTT
>TRBV28|TRBJ1-3|-|-
CASRSWEFAGNTIYF
TGTGCCAGCAGATCTTGGGAGTTCGCTGGAAACACCATATATTTT
>TRBV6-5|TRBJ1-2|-|-
CASSYKRGGYTF
TGTGCCAGCAGTTACAAAAGGGGTGGCTACACCTTC
>TRBV3-1/TRBV3-2|TRBJ2-1|TRBD2|-
CASSQDNPGGVYNEQFF
TGTGCCAGCAGCCAAGATAACCCGGGGGGGGTTTACAATGAGCAGTTCTTC
>TRBV9|TRBJ2-7|-|-
CASSVEGTSTYEQYF
TGTGCCAGCAGCGTAGAGGGGACATCAACCTACGAGCAGTACTTC